This is a list of T cell receptor beta chains from one sample in a study of blood T cell repertoires in COVID-19. Sequencing was performed with immunoSEQ multiplex PCR; in TCRdb, only in-frame clones are kept and a portion is missing. The data show over 200,000 clones, approximately 79% seen once. Input material: peripheral blood. Every receptor here comes from a human donor in a cohort sampled during active COVID-19. The conserved cysteine and the conserved F or W are not part of the CDR3 here. The D gene is left open where the match is weak.

J gene: TRBJ2-2
D gene: NA
V gene: TRBV30
CDR3 protein: AWRREQTNTGELF

J gene: TRBJ1-4
D gene: NA
V gene: TRBV6-5
CDR3 protein: ASSHGGAQEKLF

J gene: TRBJ1-1
D gene: NA
V gene: TRBV6-2/TRBV6-3
CDR3 protein: ASSYSRAGTEAF

J gene: TRBJ2-7
D gene: TRBD2
V gene: TRBV5-1
CDR3 protein: ASSSQTGASGAFYEQY

J gene: TRBJ1-5
D gene: NA
V gene: TRBV18
CDR3 protein: ASSPPGRVQPQH

J gene: TRBJ1-1
D gene: TRBD1
V gene: TRBV3-1/TRBV3-2
CDR3 protein: ASSQYLDRGNTEAF

J gene: TRBJ1-5
D gene: TRBD1
V gene: TRBV4-3
CDR3 protein: ASSQGQGEQPQH

J gene: TRBJ1-3
D gene: NA
V gene: TRBV28
CDR3 protein: ASSLEFGNTIY

J gene: TRBJ2-1
D gene: TRBD2
V gene: TRBV19
CDR3 protein: ASSIGTSYEQF

J gene: TRBJ1-2
D gene: TRBD1
V gene: TRBV28
CDR3 protein: ASSPHGQGRNYGYT

J gene: TRBJ2-3
D gene: TRBD2
V gene: TRBV19
CDR3 protein: ASSPGTSLLPDTQY

J gene: TRBJ2-7
D gene: TRBD1
V gene: TRBV4-1
CDR3 protein: ASSRSGQGTYEQY

J gene: TRBJ2-7
D gene: NA
V gene: TRBV5-6
CDR3 protein: ASSLSLRYEQY

J gene: TRBJ2-5
D gene: NA
V gene: TRBV7-2
CDR3 protein: ASSLKAIQETQY

J gene: TRBJ1-5
D gene: NA
V gene: TRBV19
CDR3 protein: ASSITGTNNQPQH

J gene: TRBJ2-7
D gene: NA
V gene: TRBV6-2/TRBV6-3
CDR3 protein: ASSYGLAREQY

J gene: TRBJ2-2
D gene: TRBD2
V gene: TRBV5-1
CDR3 protein: ASSLGSGSLGELF

J gene: TRBJ1-5
D gene: TRBD1
V gene: TRBV7-3
CDR3 protein: ASSTGQGAYSNQPQH

J gene: TRBJ1-1
D gene: NA
V gene: TRBV7-9
CDR3 protein: ASSDQNLNTEAF

J gene: TRBJ1-6
D gene: NA
V gene: TRBV14
CDR3 protein: ASSNYRSPLH

J gene: TRBJ1-1
D gene: TRBD1
V gene: TRBV6-5
CDR3 protein: ASSRGTGNTEAF

J gene: TRBJ2-7
D gene: TRBD2
V gene: TRBV28
CDR3 protein: ASVSGRPPYEQY

J gene: TRBJ2-7
D gene: NA
V gene: TRBV3-1/TRBV3-2
CDR3 protein: ASSRDRGEQY